The 2 T cell receptor beta chains in this list originate from one sample, sequenced in a study of cytomegalovirus exposure and HLA in healthy donors. The data were produced by immunoSEQ multiplex PCR, yet TCRdb's version contains in-frame clones alone and is incomplete. The sample consists of approximately 98,000 clones, approximately 95% of them appearing once. What was sequenced was PBMCs. The origin of the receptors is a woman between 18 and 29 years old in good health and CMV-seronegative.

The table lists this clone with a count of one. This chain connects TRBV6-6 to TRBJ2-3; D perhaps matches TRBD2 (7 bases). V was pared by 4 bases and J by 2 bases, with 10 bases between. The CDR3 has 14 residues. Germline V gene lookup returns CDR1 MNHNY and CDR2 SVGAGI (reference sequence). CDR3 coding DNA: TGTGCCAGCAGTTTAGGGGGGGCCACAGATACGCAGTATTTT. Translated: CASSLGGATDTQYF.

This clone came up once. The gene calls are TRBV30 and TRBJ2-5; 9 bases fit TRBD1. This CDR3 has 15 amino acids. V lost 2 bases to trimming and J lost 2 bases; unmatched junction nucleotides: 6. From germline, CDR1 is GTSNPN and CDR2 SVGIG (reference sequence). Written as DNA, the CDR3 is TGTGCCTGGAGTCGACGCGGGACAGGGCAAGAGACCCAGTACTTC. It encodes CAWSRRGTGQETQYF.